This entry lists 12 T cell receptor beta chains sequenced from one sample in a study of shared clonotypes between healthy human individuals. Method: immunoSEQ multiplex PCR; TCRdb's copy keeps in-frame clones and lacks some. The sample holds millions of clones, approximately 93% seen once. Sequencing was done on a sample of naive CD4+ T cells from PBMCs. Subset reported: CD45RA+ positively selected. These receptors were taken from a man between 18 and 35 years old in good health. Some clones in this sample may be carry-over from other donors' samples.

The V gene is TRBV19, the J gene TRBJ2-2, with 7 bases that match TRBD2. Germline-derived CDR1 and CDR2 are LNHDA and SQIVND (reference sequence). The CDR3 has 15 amino acids. The V gene end was trimmed by 3 bases and the J gene end by 2 bases; junction bases not matched to a gene: 3. The CDR3 sequence: CASSIRGSNTGELFF. Written as DNA, the CDR3 is TGTGCCAGTAGTATTCGCGGGAGTAACACCGGGGAGCTGTTTTTT.

This clone occurred once. The genes are TRBV7-2 and TRBJ2-5; D uncertain. Trimming took 1 base from V and 1 from J, leaving 10 bases between them. CDR1 is SGHTA and CDR2 is FQGNSA in the germline V gene. The CDR3 extends over 15 amino acids. The CDR3 DNA reads TGTGCCAGCAGCTTAGTATGGTCGGCCCAAGAGACCCAGTACTTC. This sequence encodes CASSLVWSAQETQYF.

The V call is TRBV6-1, the J call TRBJ2-3; D is undetermined. The V gene lost 2 bases and the J gene lost 5 bases, with 8 bases spanning the gap. In germline, CDR1 is MNHNS, CDR2 SASEGT. This CDR3 comprises 13 residues. The CDR3 nucleotides read TGTGCCAGCAGTGAAAAAGTCGTAGATACGCAGTATTTT. Encoded protein: CASSEKVVDTQYF.

This chain uses TRBV28 with TRBJ2-7, with TRBD2 matching 10 bases. The CDR3 extends over 16 amino acids. CDR1 is MDHEN and CDR2 is SYDVKM in the germline V gene. J lost 3 bases, V lost 10 bases, and 15 bases had no gene match. The CDR3 coding sequence is TGTGCCATCTCCGGGACTAGCGCACTTGGGAGCTACGAGCAGTACTTC. It codes for CAISGTSALGSYEQYF.

This chain connects TRBV19 to TRBJ2-2, with 12 nucleotides matching TRBD2. V dropped 5 bases and J dropped 0; count of bases not matched to a gene: 1. This CDR3 comprises 16 residues. Germline V gene lookup returns CDR1 LNHDA and CDR2 SQIVND (reference sequence). In nucleotides, the CDR3 is TGTGCCAGTAGTGGACTAGCGGGGACGAACACCGGGGAGCTGTTTTTT. It translates to CASSGLAGTNTGELFF.

This rearrangement joins TRBV11-2 to TRBJ2-7, with 10 bases fitting TRBD1. V was clipped by 5 bases and J by 5 bases; unmatched bases: 15. The CDR3 is made up of 17 amino acids. In germline, CDR1 is SGHAT, CDR2 FQNNGV. The CDR3 coding sequence is TGTGCCAGCAGCGAGAGAACAGGACAGGGGGTGTTGGACGAGCAGTACTTC. It encodes CASSERTGQGVLDEQYF.

The rearrangement links TRBV10-3 to TRBJ1-3; D is uncertain. Deletions cut 6 bases from V and 0 bases from J, with 6 bases between. CDR3 length: 13 residues. Germline CDR1 reads ENHRY; CDR2 reads SYGVKD. The CDR3, as DNA: TGTGCCATCAGACAGACCTCTGGAAACACCATATATTTT. Its protein is CAIRQTSGNTIYF.

The chain joins TRBV28 to TRBJ2-7; 12 bases map to TRBD1. The trim removed 7 bases at V and 7 bases at J, leaving 11 bases unmatched. Germline V gene data show CDR1 as MDHEN and CDR2 as SYDVKM. This CDR3 is 15 amino acids long. This CDR3 is CASTGSGTGGREQYF. Here the CDR3 DNA reads TGTGCCAGCACCGGATCCGGGACAGGGGGCAGGGAGCAGTACTTC.

The gene calls are TRBV28 and TRBJ1-5, with TRBD1 matching 10 bases. The CDR3 extends over 16 amino acids. V was clipped by 5 bases and J by 6 bases; unmatched bases: 10. Germline lookup yields CDR1 MDHEN and CDR2 SYDVKM. CDR3 sequence: CASSASGTGEAQPQHF. CDR3 in DNA: TGTGCCAGCAGTGCATCCGGGACAGGGGAGGCTCAGCCCCAGCATTTT.

For this clone: This specimen includes other DNA sequences encoding the same CDR3. This sequence joins TRBV6-1 and TRBJ1-5, with D tentatively TRBD1 (5 bases). V shed 6 bases and J shed 4 bases, with 10 bases lying between them. Germline assignment: CDR1 MNHNS and CDR2 SASEGT. The CDR3 loop spans 13 amino acids. CDR3 DNA: TGTGCCAGCAGCAGGGACGGTAATCAGCCCCAGCATTTT. Protein sequence: CASSRDGNQPQHF.

V gene TRBV5-1 combines with J gene TRBJ2-3, with TRBD2 identical over 7 bases. In germline, CDR1 is SGHRS, CDR2 YFSETQ. V lost 5 bases, J lost 2 bases, and 8 bases stayed unmatched. The CDR3 is made up of 15 amino acids. CDR3 residues: CASRSASGNTDTQYF. The CDR3 DNA reads as TGCGCCAGCAGATCAGCCAGCGGGAACACAGATACGCAGTATTTT.

This clone appeared once. This chain uses TRBV19 with TRBJ2-7; D unclear. Germline CDR1 LNHDA, CDR2 SQIVND (reference sequence). V lost 3 bases, J lost 1 base, and 10 bases lay in between. The length of the CDR3 is 14 residues. The CDR3 DNA reads as TGTGCCAGTAGTATGTCTTACTCATCCTACGAGCAGTACTTC. It yields the protein CASSMSYSSYEQYF.